The sequence of this T cell receptor (beta chain) was determined in a study of cytomegalovirus exposure and HLA in healthy donors. A multiplex PCR was run with 60 Vbeta primers and 13 Jbeta primers. Profiling relied on immunoSEQ multiplex PCR, and the TCRdb table lists in-frame clones only, not all of them. The sample consists of roughly 100,000 clones, over 75% of them appearing once. From germline, CDR1 is SGHVS and CDR2 FQNEAQ. The CDR3 sequence is 16 residues long. Losses at the gene ends were 2 bases for V and 5 bases for J; bases not matched to a gene: 11. About this clone itself: As yet, its antigen is unknown.

Study-level points and caveats: The authors later found most CMV-associated TCR beta chains appeared HLA-restricted. Later analysis associated a missense DCLRE1C variant with TCR beta V- and J-gene trimming. As a later analysis showed, several of the most significant clusters appeared to be linked to common viral pathogens.

J is TRBJ1-1 and V is TRBV7-8, with 7 bases matching TRBD1. Sequencing input: PBMCs. This sequence was found in a man aged 35 to 55 in good health and CMV-seropositive. CDR3 loop: CASSLSASTGRTEAFF. CDR3 bases: TGTGCCAGCAGCTTAAGTGCCTCGACAGGGCGGACTGAAGCTTTCTTT. The full variable domain, with the rest looked up from reference TRBV7-8 and TRBJ1-1, is GAGVSQSPRYKVAKRGQDVALRCDPISGHVSLFWYQQALGQGPEFLTYFQNEAQLDKSGLPSDRFFAERPEGSVSTLKIQRTQQEDSAVYLCASSLSASTGRTEAFFGQGTRLTVV.